This is a list of T cell receptor beta chains from one sample in a study of human T cells and chemical hapten exposure. One entry per CDR3 protein, called by TCRdb with MiXCR from the RACE reads. The table lists about 180,000 distinct CDR3 sequences, 25% to 30% of them singletons, with roughly 3% in the top ten. The sequences come from whole blood, collected in connection with sensitization to the hapten diphenylcyclopropenone (DPC). The receptors come from a woman in her 30s with alopecia areata. Some clones in this sample may be carry-over from other donors' samples. The CDR3 runs from the conserved cysteine through the conserved F or W. Each record gives: D gene, V gene, clone size, J gene, CDR3 protein, CDR3 DNA. A D gene is named only where the DNA matches it firmly. Expanded clones get a size class; other rows say once, few or many, or leave the size out.

d_call: .
v_call: TRBV20-1
clone_size: .
j_call: TRBJ1-1
cdr3_aa: CSARDLQGSYNEAFF
cdr3_nt: TGCAGTGCTAGAGATCTGCAAGGGTCCTATAATGAAGCTTTCTTT

d_call: TRBD2
v_call: TRBV30
clone_size: .
j_call: TRBJ2-1
cdr3_aa: CAWSGHGTSGGAANEQFF
cdr3_nt: TGTGCCTGGAGTGGTCACGGGACTAGCGGGGGGGCGGCAAATGAGCAGTTCTTC

d_call: TRBD2
v_call: TRBV29-1
clone_size: .
j_call: TRBJ2-7
cdr3_aa: CSVSSGSALYEQYF
cdr3_nt: TGCAGCGTGAGTAGCGGGAGTGCTCTCTACGAGCAGTACTTC

d_call: TRBD1
v_call: TRBV4-3
clone_size: .
j_call: TRBJ1-2
cdr3_aa: CASSQTSGTGGSYTF
cdr3_nt: TGCGCCAGCAGCCAAACATCCGGGACAGGGGGAAGCTACACCTTC

d_call: .
v_call: TRBV6-1
clone_size: many
j_call: TRBJ1-5
cdr3_aa: CASSESPYQPQHF
cdr3_nt: TGTGCCAGCAGTGAATCCCCCTATCAGCCCCAGCATTTT

d_call: TRBD1
v_call: TRBV6-2/TRBV6-3
clone_size: .
j_call: TRBJ1-5
cdr3_aa: CASRLDRASNQPQHF
cdr3_nt: TGTGCCAGCAGGTTAGACAGGGCCAGCAATCAGCCCCAGCATTTT

d_call: .
v_call: TRBV5-1
clone_size: .
j_call: TRBJ2-1
cdr3_aa: CASSFDGSDYNEQFF
cdr3_nt: TGCGCCAGCAGCTTCGACGGTAGCGACTACAATGAGCAGTTCTTC

d_call: .
v_call: TRBV2
clone_size: few
j_call: TRBJ1-5
cdr3_aa: CASSEVYSNQPQHF
cdr3_nt: TGTGCCAGCAGTGAGGTCTATAGCAATCAGCCCCAGCATTTT

d_call: .
v_call: TRBV5-4
clone_size: few
j_call: TRBJ2-5
cdr3_aa: CASSRSAQQTETQYF
cdr3_nt: TGTGCCAGCAGCCGTTCGGCCCAACAGACGGAGACCCAGTACTTC

d_call: .
v_call: TRBV11-3
clone_size: .
j_call: TRBJ2-5
cdr3_aa: CASSLVGVETQYF
cdr3_nt: TGTGCCAGCAGCTTAGTTGGGGTTGAGACCCAGTACTTC

d_call: .
v_call: TRBV6-2/TRBV6-3
clone_size: .
j_call: TRBJ2-1
cdr3_aa: CASSPSGQVQFF
cdr3_nt: TGTGCCAGCAGTCCCTCGGGCCAAGTGCAGTTCTTC

d_call: TRBD1
v_call: TRBV7-9
clone_size: .
j_call: TRBJ2-6
cdr3_aa: CAIGQGATGANVLTF
cdr3_nt: TGTGCCATCGGACAGGGGGCAACGGGGGCCAACGTCCTGACTTTC

d_call: .
v_call: TRBV29-1
clone_size: few
j_call: TRBJ1-2
cdr3_aa: CSGQDNYGYTF
cdr3_nt: TGCAGCGGACAGGACAACTATGGCTACACCTTC

d_call: .
v_call: TRBV5-3
clone_size: few
j_call: TRBJ1-2
cdr3_aa: CARSFTGNGYTF
cdr3_nt: TGTGCCAGAAGCTTTACAGGGAATGGCTACACCTTC

d_call: .
v_call: TRBV9
clone_size: few
j_call: TRBJ1-1
cdr3_aa: CASSPSPRESTEAFF
cdr3_nt: TGTGCCAGCAGCCCCAGCCCACGGGAGAGCACTGAAGCTTTCTTT

d_call: .
v_call: TRBV11-2
clone_size: .
j_call: TRBJ1-3
cdr3_aa: CASSRRGGSGNTIYF
cdr3_nt: TGTGCCAGCAGCCGTCGGGGAGGCTCTGGAAACACCATATATTTT

d_call: TRBD2
v_call: TRBV10-3
clone_size: .
j_call: TRBJ2-1
cdr3_aa: CAISESGTMDEQFF
cdr3_nt: TGTGCCATCAGTGAGTCAGGGACTATGGATGAGCAGTTCTTC

d_call: .
v_call: TRBV20-1
clone_size: .
j_call: TRBJ2-5
cdr3_aa: CSARPAGQETQYF
cdr3_nt: TGCAGTGCTAGGCCCGCGGGTCAGGAGACCCAGTACTTC

d_call: .
v_call: TRBV7-2
clone_size: .
j_call: TRBJ2-1
cdr3_aa: CASSSNRGGNNEQFF
cdr3_nt: TGTGCCAGCAGCTCTAACAGGGGGGGCAACAATGAGCAGTTCTTC

d_call: .
v_call: TRBV9
clone_size: .
j_call: TRBJ1-2
cdr3_aa: CASGSVRANYGYTF
cdr3_nt: TGTGCCAGCGGCTCCGTGAGGGCTAACTATGGCTACACCTTC

d_call: TRBD1
v_call: TRBV27
clone_size: .
j_call: TRBJ2-1
cdr3_aa: CASSNTGVAYNEQFF
cdr3_nt: TGTGCCAGCAGCAATACAGGGGTCGCCTACAATGAGCAGTTCTTC

d_call: TRBD1
v_call: TRBV28
clone_size: .
j_call: TRBJ2-2
cdr3_aa: CASRPSGTGEAGELFF
cdr3_nt: TGTGCCAGCAGGCCATCCGGGACAGGGGAGGCCGGGGAGCTGTTTTTT

d_call: TRBD1
v_call: TRBV20-1
clone_size: .
j_call: TRBJ1-1
cdr3_aa: CRPDRGIYAAFF
cdr3_nt: TGCAGACCAGACAGGGGAATTTATGCAGCTTTCTTT

d_call: .
v_call: TRBV7-2
clone_size: few
j_call: TRBJ1-3
cdr3_aa: CASSLVGGSGNTIYF
cdr3_nt: TGTGCCAGCAGCTTAGTTGGGGGGAGTGGAAACACCATATATTTT

d_call: .
v_call: TRBV14
clone_size: .
j_call: TRBJ1-2
cdr3_aa: CASSLKNNYGYTF
cdr3_nt: TGTGCCAGCAGCCTGAAGAATAACTATGGCTACACCTTC

d_call: .
v_call: TRBV28
clone_size: few
j_call: TRBJ2-3
cdr3_aa: CASSLSVDTQYF
cdr3_nt: TGTGCCAGCAGTTTATCGGTAGATACGCAGTATTTT

d_call: .
v_call: TRBV28
clone_size: .
j_call: TRBJ2-7
cdr3_aa: CASSLWDTAYEQYF
cdr3_nt: TGTGCCAGCAGTTTATGGGACACAGCCTACGAGCAGTACTTC

d_call: TRBD2
v_call: TRBV19
clone_size: few
j_call: TRBJ2-2
cdr3_aa: CASSIDRGVNTGELFF
cdr3_nt: TGTGCCAGTAGTATAGATCGGGGGGTGAACACCGGGGAGCTGTTTTTT

d_call: TRBD2
v_call: TRBV7-2
clone_size: few
j_call: TRBJ2-2
cdr3_aa: CASSLAKAGATPGELFF
cdr3_nt: TGTGCCAGCAGCTTAGCGAAAGCGGGGGCTACACCCGGGGAGCTGTTTTTT

d_call: TRBD1
v_call: TRBV7-2
clone_size: .
j_call: TRBJ2-7
cdr3_aa: CAIRQGSYEQYF
cdr3_nt: TGTGCCATCAGACAGGGGTCCTACGAGCAGTACTTC

d_call: .
v_call: TRBV28
clone_size: few
j_call: TRBJ1-1
cdr3_aa: CASKTLTEAFF
cdr3_nt: TGTGCCAGCAAAACTCTCACTGAAGCTTTCTTT

d_call: .
v_call: TRBV10-3
clone_size: .
j_call: TRBJ2-2
cdr3_aa: CAISGTEGLNTGELFF
cdr3_nt: TGTGCCATCAGTGGGACGGAGGGTCTGAACACCGGGGAGCTGTTTTTT

d_call: .
v_call: TRBV3-1
clone_size: .
j_call: TRBJ1-6
cdr3_aa: CASSQSGQNNSPLHF
cdr3_nt: TGTGCCAGCAGCCAATCCGGACAGAATAATTCACCCCTCCACTTT

d_call: .
v_call: TRBV7-9
clone_size: .
j_call: TRBJ1-4
cdr3_aa: CASSSDRLPNEKLFF
cdr3_nt: TGTGCCAGCAGCTCCGATAGGCTACCTAATGAAAAACTGTTTTTT

d_call: .
v_call: TRBV5-1
clone_size: .
j_call: TRBJ2-3
cdr3_aa: CASSLKQNTDTQYF
cdr3_nt: TGCGCCAGCAGCTTGAAGCAGAACACAGATACGCAGTATTTT

d_call: TRBD1
v_call: TRBV9
clone_size: .
j_call: TRBJ2-7
cdr3_aa: CASSAGQGANEQYF
cdr3_nt: TGTGCCAGCAGCGCGGGGCAGGGGGCCAACGAGCAGTACTTC

d_call: .
v_call: TRBV2
clone_size: few
j_call: TRBJ1-6
cdr3_aa: CASSERVAPLHF
cdr3_nt: TGTGCCAGCAGTGAACGGGTAGCACCCCTCCACTTT

d_call: TRBD1
v_call: TRBV7-2
clone_size: .
j_call: TRBJ2-7
cdr3_aa: CASSIGTAYEQYF
cdr3_nt: TGTGCCAGCAGCATCGGGACAGCCTACGAGCAGTACTTC

d_call: .
v_call: TRBV28
clone_size: many
j_call: TRBJ2-2
cdr3_aa: CASSLRHTGELFF
cdr3_nt: TGTGCCAGCAGTCTCCGTCACACCGGGGAGCTGTTTTTT

d_call: .
v_call: TRBV6-5
clone_size: few
j_call: TRBJ2-7
cdr3_aa: CASGTGGGTYEQYF
cdr3_nt: TGTGCCAGCGGGACCGGCGGAGGAACCTACGAGCAGTACTTC

d_call: .
v_call: TRBV29-1
clone_size: few
j_call: TRBJ2-7
cdr3_aa: CSVLAGLPSAYEQYF
cdr3_nt: TGCAGCGTCCTGGCGGGACTCCCCTCCGCCTACGAGCAGTACTTC

d_call: .
v_call: TRBV29-1
clone_size: .
j_call: TRBJ2-5
cdr3_aa: CSGRDVQETQYF
cdr3_nt: TGCAGCGGGAGGGATGTCCAAGAGACCCAGTACTTC

d_call: TRBD1
v_call: TRBV7-2
clone_size: few
j_call: TRBJ1-1
cdr3_aa: CASSYNRGTEAFF
cdr3_nt: TGTGCCAGCAGCTATAACAGGGGCACTGAAGCTTTCTTT